Below, 30 T cell receptor beta chains from the same sample are listed, as sequenced in a study of identical twins. MiXCR, run by TCRdb on the 5' RACE reads, gives a single entry per CDR3 protein. The table lists nearly 900,000 distinct CDR3 sequences, approximately 13% of them singletons. The sample was also linked to a second study, of yellow fever vaccine responses in identical twins.

Source material: PBMCs. These receptors all come from a woman younger than 30 in good health.

A few counts support this clonotype. J is TRBJ2-5 and V is TRBV20-1; 7 bases are a match to TRBD2. CDR3 length: 13 residues. From germline, CDR1 is DFQATT and CDR2 SNEGSKA (reference sequence). The chain's CDR3 is CSPRAGIQETQYF. In DNA, the CDR3 is TGCAGCCCCCGAGCGGGGATCCAAGAGACCCAGTACTTC.

The chain links TRBV29-1 to TRBJ2-3; D possibly uses TRBD1 or TRBD2 (6 bases each). V lost 4 bases, J lost 5 bases, and 13 bases lay in between. Germline loops: CDR1 SQVTM, CDR2 ANQGSEA. The CDR3 is 13 amino acids. CDR3 in DNA: TGCAGCGTTGGTCGGGGGCGGAAAGATACGCAGTATTTT. Its protein is CSVGRGRKDTQYF.

This clonotype has a handful of counts. The V call is TRBV20-1, the J call TRBJ1-1; D remains ambiguous. This CDR3 is 15 amino acids long. V lost 1 base and J lost 5, with 17 bases in between. Germline loops: CDR1 DFQATT, CDR2 SNEGSKA (reference sequence). The CDR3 sequence is CSARAYGEMRTEAFF. In DNA, the CDR3 is TGCAGTGCTAGAGCCTACGGTGAGATGAGGACTGAAGCTTTCTTT.

The table lists this clonotype with a count of one. V is TRBV19 and J is TRBJ2-1, with D tentatively TRBD1 (5 bases). This CDR3 contains 15 residues. CDR1 LNHDA and CDR2 SQIVND come from the germline V gene (reference sequence). The V end was cut by 3 bases, the J end by 1 base, with 10 bases between. Here the CDR3 reads CASSIAGNSYNEQFF. CDR3 nucleotide sequence: TGTGCCAGTAGTATCGCAGGGAATTCCTACAATGAGCAGTTCTTC.

In its sample, this clonotype was seen a few times. This chain joins TRBV3-1 and TRBJ2-7, with D perhaps TRBD1 or TRBD2 (5 bases each). The CDR3 sequence is 13 residues long. V was shortened by 10 bases and J by 6 bases, with 19 bases between the two germline ends. Germline V gives CDR1 LGHDT, CDR2 YNNKEL (reference sequence). CDR3: CATSFEGRIEQYF. The CDR3 DNA is TGTGCCACCTCATTCGAGGGGAGAATCGAGCAGTACTTC.

This clonotype was counted only a few times. The chain couples TRBV5-6 to TRBJ2-3, with D uncertain. CDR1 SGHDT and CDR2 YYEEEE come from the germline V gene. The CDR3 is made up of 19 amino acids. V was pared by 4 bases and J by 0 bases, with 24 bases between. CDR3 sequence reads: CASSAPINDGLTSTDTQYF. The CDR3 DNA is TGTGCCAGCAGCGCCCCAATAAACGACGGGTTGACTAGCACAGATACGCAGTATTTT.

Only a few counts were recorded for this clonotype. The chain carries TRBV5-1 and TRBJ1-6; 8 nucleotides agree with TRBD1. Germline CDR1 SGHRS, CDR2 YFSETQ. V shed 7 bases and J 8 bases; nucleotides not matched to a gene: 5. The CDR3 extends over 13 amino acids. This CDR3 reads CASGQGVDSPLHF. CDR3 coding DNA: TGCGCCAGCGGACAGGGAGTTGATTCACCCCTCCACTTT.

The chain employs TRBV2 and TRBJ1-5, with 7 bases matching TRBD1. In germline, CDR1 is SNHLY, CDR2 FYNNEI. V lost 2 bases to trimming and J lost 5 bases; unmatched junction nucleotides: 6. CDR3 length equals 15 residues. The DNA for the CDR3 is TGTGCCAGCAGTGAACTTCGAGGGGGCTATCAGCCCCAGCATTTT. Its translation: CASSELRGGYQPQHF.

V gene TRBV7-8 combines with J gene TRBJ1-6, with D hard to call. Trimming left V 5 bases short and J 5 bases short, with 19 bases between. Germline-derived CDR1 and CDR2 are SGHVS and FQNEAQ. The CDR3 runs 17 residues. CDR3 residues: CASSPQYREINNSPLHF. The DNA of the CDR3 is TGTGCCAGCAGCCCTCAGTACCGGGAGATCAATAATTCACCCCTCCACTTT. Full variable domain (rest looked up from reference TRBV7-8 and TRBJ1-6): GAGVSQSPRYKVAKRGQDVALRCDPISGHVSLFWYQQALGQGPEFLTYFQNEAQLDKSGLPSDRFFAERPEGSVSTLKIQRTQQEDSAVYLCASSPQYREINNSPLHFGNGTRLTVT.

This clonotype was picked up a small number of times. The chain has TRBV6-1 and TRBJ1-2, with TRBD1 as a possible D gene (6 bases). Trimming took 6 bases from V and 9 from J, leaving 17 bases between them. CDR1 MNHNS and CDR2 SASEGT come from the germline V gene. CDR3 length: 13 residues. The CDR3 here is CASRTGSSLRYTF. CDR3 nucleotides: TGTGCCAGCAGGACAGGTTCAAGCCTACGCTACACCTTC.

The V and J genes are TRBV20-1 and TRBJ2-2; 11 nucleotides agree with TRBD1. With V trimmed by 6 bases and J by 4 bases, 10 bases remained unmatched. Per the germline V gene, CDR1 is DFQATT and CDR2 is SNEGSKA (reference sequence). This CDR3 comprises 16 residues. CDR3 nucleotide sequence: TGCAGTGCCCGGACAGGGGGCGTAGTCGGCACCGGGGAGCTGTTTTTT. Translating gives CSARTGGVVGTGELFF.

The chain recombines TRBV7-9 with TRBJ1-5; 8 positions match TRBD1. Looked up from germline, CDR1 is SEHNR and CDR2 is FQNEAQ (reference sequence). V was clipped by 4 bases and J by 0 bases; unmatched bases: 5. The CDR3 is 16 amino acids. CDR3 sequence (DNA): TGTGCCAGCAGCTCCGATACAGGGGGTAGCAATCAGCCCCAGCATTTT. Its protein is CASSSDTGGSNQPQHF.

The chain is built from TRBV14 and TRBJ1-2; 10 bases are shared with TRBD1. CDR1 is SGHDN, CDR2 FVKESK, per germline. Trimming at V came to 4 bases and at J to 4 bases, leaving 9 bases not matched to a gene. The CDR3 covers 16 residues. CDR3 sequence reads: CASSRTARDRGYGYTF. The CDR3 nucleotides are TGTGCCAGCAGCCGAACCGCCCGGGACAGGGGCTATGGCTACACCTTC.

At least ten counts were recorded for this clonotype. The chain joins TRBV28 to TRBJ2-2; maybe TRBD1 (7 bases). The V end lost 10 bases, the J end lost 2 bases, and 20 bases lay between the germline ends. The CDR3 loop spans 16 amino acids. CDR1 is MDHEN and CDR2 is SYDVKM in the germline V gene. Written as DNA, the CDR3 is TGTGCCACCTCCGGCGGGGACAGCCTAAACACCGGGGAGCTGTTTTTT. Residues: CATSGGDSLNTGELFF.

The chain uses TRBV24-1 and TRBJ1-5, with D unresolved. Germline V gene lookup returns CDR1 KGHDR and CDR2 SFDVKD. The CDR3 length is 12 residues. The V and J ends lost 2 bases and 6 bases respectively, with 4 bases between them. This CDR3 reads CATSDWGQPQHF. In DNA form, the CDR3 reads TGTGCCACCAGTGATTGGGGTCAGCCCCAGCATTTT.

This clonotype was seen many times. The chain recombines TRBV18 with TRBJ2-1; 9 nucleotides match TRBD2. Looked up from germline, CDR1 is KGHSH and CDR2 is LQKENI. The CDR3 extends over 15 amino acids. V lost 2 bases, J lost 5 bases, and 4 bases stayed unmatched. The CDR3 protein is CASSPGLAGNNEQFF. The CDR3 nucleotides are TGTGCCAGCTCACCAGGGCTAGCGGGAAACAATGAGCAGTTCTTC.

Only a few counts were recorded for this clonotype. The chain joins TRBV5-5 to TRBJ2-2, with D possibly called TRBD1 or TRBD2 (5 bases each). CDR1 and CDR2 from the germline V gene are SGHKS and YYEKEE (reference sequence). V dropped 4 bases and J dropped 5 bases, with 18 bases sitting between them. CDR3 size: 16 residues. Here the CDR3 reads CASSGASGPRTGELFF. The CDR3 DNA follows: TGTGCCAGCAGCGGAGCCTCGGGACCGAGGACCGGGGAGCTGTTTTTT.

In its sample, this clonotype was seen a few times. The gene calls are TRBV7-9 and TRBJ2-7, with TRBD2 as a possible D gene (6 bases). CDR1 is SEHNR, CDR2 FQNEAQ, per germline (reference sequence). The CDR3 spans 14 residues. V dropped 1 base and J dropped 5 bases, with 12 bases sitting between them. The CDR3 nucleotides are TGTGCCAGCAGCTTAGATGTCGGGGAGGACGAGCAGTACTTC. Its protein is CASSLDVGEDEQYF.

This chain connects TRBV5-6 to TRBJ2-2; D is uncertain. CDR3 length equals 16 residues. Germline CDR1 is SGHDT and CDR2 is YYEEEE. V lost 1 base and J 1 base, leaving 11 bases between the germline ends. In DNA, the CDR3 is TGTGCCAGCAGCTTGAACGAGGTGCGGAACACCGGGGAGCTGTTTTTT. As protein: CASSLNEVRNTGELFF.

This clonotype was detected ten times or more. The rearrangement links TRBV28 to TRBJ2-7, with 9 bases identical to TRBD2. CDR3 length equals 14 residues. Trimming cost V 7 bases and J 5 bases; bases outside gene matches: 9. Germline V gives CDR1 MDHEN, CDR2 SYDVKM. DNA of the CDR3: TGTGCCAGCACCCTGAGGACTAGCGTCAACGAGCAGTACTTC. Protein: CASTLRTSVNEQYF.

The chain combines TRBV5-1 with TRBJ2-2; a possible D gene is TRBD2 (6 bases). V shed 0 bases and J shed 4 bases, with 10 bases lying between them. In germline, CDR1 is SGHRS, CDR2 YFSETQ. The CDR3 has 15 residues. Written as DNA, the CDR3 is TGCGCCAGCAGCTTGGTGGAGGGAAGCACCGGGGAGCTGTTTTTT. Its protein is CASSLVEGSTGELFF.

This clonotype was counted only a few times. V gene TRBV20-1 combines with J gene TRBJ2-3, with TRBD2 matching over 11 bases. This CDR3 comprises 16 residues. The germline V gene has CDR1 DFQATT and CDR2 SNEGSKA (reference sequence). J was trimmed by 5 bases and V by 5 bases; bases with no gene match: 12. CDR3 in DNA: TGCAGTGCTTCGGGACTAGCGGAGGGCGTAAAAGATACGCAGTATTTT. It encodes CSASGLAEGVKDTQYF.

The chain joins TRBV2 to TRBJ2-7; D remains ambiguous. Trimming took off 9 bases at V and 3 bases at J, with 15 bases between the two ends. The CDR3 is made up of 13 amino acids. Germline values: CDR1 SNHLY, CDR2 FYNNEI. The CDR3 bases are TGTGCCAGTCTTGTAATGATGGACTACGAGCAGTACTTC. It codes for CASLVMMDYEQYF.

This clonotype has a count of ten or more. As DNA, the CDR3 is TGTGCCACCAGTGATCCGGCAGCCGGGACTAACTATGGCTACACCTTC. Residues: CATSDPAAGTNYGYTF. The rearrangement links TRBV24-1 to TRBJ1-2; D gene uncertain. CDR1 is KGHDR and CDR2 is SFDVKD in the germline V gene. V was clipped by 3 bases and J by 0 bases, with 13 bases between them. CDR3 size: 16 residues.

This sequence joins TRBV9 and TRBJ2-1, with TRBD1 identical over 7 bases. V shed 2 bases and J 4 bases; nucleotides not matched to a gene: 3. The CDR3 covers 14 residues. Germline CDR1 reads SGDLS; CDR2 reads YYNGEE. CDR3 coding DNA: TGTGCCAGCAGCGTGCGACAGGGATACAATGAGCAGTTCTTC. As protein: CASSVRQGYNEQFF. Filled out from reference TRBV9 and TRBJ2-1, the complete variable domain reads DSGVTQTPKHLITATGQRVTLRCSPRSGDLSVYWYQQSLDQGLQFLIQYYNGEERAKGNILERFSAQQFPDLHSELNLSSLELGDSALYFCASSVRQGYNEQFFGPGTRLTVL.

This sequence joins TRBV28 and TRBJ2-3; a possible D gene is TRBD2 (6 bases). The germline V gene has CDR1 MDHEN and CDR2 SYDVKM. CDR3 size: 14 residues. The V and J ends lost 2 bases and 5 bases respectively, with 11 bases between them. CDR3 residues: CASSLVGLIDTQYF. CDR3 bases: TGTGCCAGCAGTTTAGTGGGACTCATAGATACGCAGTATTTT. The full variable domain, in which reference TRBV28 and TRBJ2-3 provide the parts outside the CDR3, is DVKVTQSSRYLVKRTGEKVFLECVQDMDHENMFWYRQDPGLGLRLIYFSYDVKMKEKGDIPEGYSVSREKKERFSLILESASTNQTSMYLCASSLVGLIDTQYFGPGTRLTVL.

The sample holds a few counts of this clonotype. This chain connects TRBV9 to TRBJ2-7; no definite D call. Germline V gene data show CDR1 as SGDLS and CDR2 as YYNGEE. The V end was cut by 0 bases, the J end by 2 bases, with 9 bases between. The CDR3 covers 14 residues. CDR3 in DNA: TGTGCCAGCAGCGTAGCTGCGGAGCCCTACGAGCAGTACTTC. Translation: CASSVAAEPYEQYF.

The chain couples TRBV12-3 or TRBV12-4 to TRBJ2-5; D may be TRBD2 (7 bases). The CDR3 is made up of 14 amino acids. V lost 8 bases and J lost 5, with 18 bases in between. The chain's CDR3 is CASVRGGSGETQYF. Here the CDR3 DNA reads TGTGCCAGCGTCAGGGGCGGGAGTGGGGAGACCCAGTACTTC.

The rearrangement uses TRBV5-1 and TRBJ2-1, with D possibly being TRBD2 (7 bases). The germline V gene encodes CDR1 SGHRS and CDR2 YFSETQ. CDR3 length equals 15 residues. Trimming left V 6 bases short and J 5 bases short, with 18 bases between. DNA for the CDR3: TGCGCCAGCACGCACAACGGGGGGCAGCACAATGAGCAGTTCTTC. This gives the protein CASTHNGGQHNEQFF.

The table lists this clonotype with many counts. The CDR3: CASSQRGLDTGELFF. CDR3 DNA sequence: TGCGCCAGCAGCCAACGTGGTTTGGACACCGGGGAGCTGTTTTTT. V is TRBV4-1 and J is TRBJ2-2; D is unresolved. V lost 2 bases and J lost 3, with 10 bases in between. The CDR3 runs to 15 residues. The germline V gene has CDR1 MGHRA and CDR2 YSYEKL.